This TCR beta chain was obtained from a study of blood T cell repertoires in COVID-19. Looking at the study overall: The United States, Italy and Spain supplied acute and convalescent COVID-19 samples.

Here immunoSEQ multiplex PCR was the method, and the copy in TCRdb shows in-frame clones only, minus some. This table holds fewer than 350,000 clones, 88% found once. Participants were placed into cohorts based on the clinical history they reported. Per the germline V gene, CDR1 is SGDLS and CDR2 is YYNGEE. The ends lost 0 bases at V and 6 bases at J; junction bases unmatched: 6. The CDR3 sequence is 15 residues long. Sequencing was done on a sample of PBMCs or T cells enriched from blood (not recorded which). The chain links TRBV9 to TRBJ1-2; 9 bases line up with TRBD1. The TCR originated in a woman aged 60-75 years in a cohort exposed to, infected with or recovered from COVID-19 (not recorded which). CDR3 amino acids: CASSVVPGQGHGYTF. CDR3 in DNA: TGTGCCAGCAGCGTAGTACCGGGACAGGGCCATGGCTACACCTTC. The variable domain in full, with the rest retrieved from reference TRBV9 and TRBJ1-2, is DSGVTQTPKHLITATGQRVTLRCSPRSGDLSVYWYQQSLDQGLQFLIQYYNGEERAKGNILERFSAQQFPDLHSELNLSSLELGDSALYFCASSVVPGQGHGYTFGSGTRLTVV.